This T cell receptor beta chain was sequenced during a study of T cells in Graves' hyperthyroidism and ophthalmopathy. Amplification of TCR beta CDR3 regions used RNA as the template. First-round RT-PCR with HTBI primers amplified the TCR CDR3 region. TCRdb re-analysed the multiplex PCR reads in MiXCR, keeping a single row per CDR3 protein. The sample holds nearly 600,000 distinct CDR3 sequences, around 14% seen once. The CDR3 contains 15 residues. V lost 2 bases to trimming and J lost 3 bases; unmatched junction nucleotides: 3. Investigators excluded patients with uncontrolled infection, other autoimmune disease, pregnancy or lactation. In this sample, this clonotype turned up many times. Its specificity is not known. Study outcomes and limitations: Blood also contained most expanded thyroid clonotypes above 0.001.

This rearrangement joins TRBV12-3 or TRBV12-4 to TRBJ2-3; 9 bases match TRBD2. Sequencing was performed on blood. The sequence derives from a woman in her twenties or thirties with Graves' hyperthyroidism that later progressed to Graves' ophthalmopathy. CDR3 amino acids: CASSLMSGRTDTQYF. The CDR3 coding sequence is TGTGCCAGCAGTTTAATGAGCGGGAGGACAGATACGCAGTATTTT.